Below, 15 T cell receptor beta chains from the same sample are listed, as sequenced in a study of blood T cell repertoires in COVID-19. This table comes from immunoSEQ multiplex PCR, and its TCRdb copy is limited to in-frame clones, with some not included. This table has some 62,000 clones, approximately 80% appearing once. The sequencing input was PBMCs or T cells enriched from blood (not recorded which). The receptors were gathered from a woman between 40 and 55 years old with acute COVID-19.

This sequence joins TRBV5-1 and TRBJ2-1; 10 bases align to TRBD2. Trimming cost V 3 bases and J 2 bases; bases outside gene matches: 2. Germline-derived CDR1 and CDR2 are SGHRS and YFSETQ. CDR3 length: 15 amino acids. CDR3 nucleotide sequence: TGCGCCAGCAGCTCTAGCGGGAGTACCTACAATGAGCAGTTCTTC. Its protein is CASSSSGSTYNEQFF.

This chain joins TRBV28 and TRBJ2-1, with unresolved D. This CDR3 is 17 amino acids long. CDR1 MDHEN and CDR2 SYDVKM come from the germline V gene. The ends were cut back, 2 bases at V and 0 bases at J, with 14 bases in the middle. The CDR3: CASSLDVSPSSYNEQFF. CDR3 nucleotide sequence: TGTGCCAGCAGTTTAGATGTTTCCCCGAGCTCCTACAATGAGCAGTTCTTC. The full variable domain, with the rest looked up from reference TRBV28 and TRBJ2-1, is DVKVTQSSRYLVKRTGEKVFLECVQDMDHENMFWYRQDPGLGLRLIYFSYDVKMKEKGDIPEGYSVSREKKERFSLILESASTNQTSMYLCASSLDVSPSSYNEQFFGPGTRLTVL.

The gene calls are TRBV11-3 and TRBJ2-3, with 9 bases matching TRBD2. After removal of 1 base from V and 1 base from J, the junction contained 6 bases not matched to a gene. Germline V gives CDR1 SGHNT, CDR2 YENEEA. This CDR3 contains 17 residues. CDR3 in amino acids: CASSLGGGRARTDTQYF. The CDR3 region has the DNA TGTGCCAGCAGCTTAGGAGGCGGGAGGGCTCGCACAGATACGCAGTATTTT.

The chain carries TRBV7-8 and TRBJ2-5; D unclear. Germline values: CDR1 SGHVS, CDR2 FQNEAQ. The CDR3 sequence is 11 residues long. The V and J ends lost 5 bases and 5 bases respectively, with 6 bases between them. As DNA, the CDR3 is TGTGCCAGCAGCCCCCAGGAGACCCAGTACTTC. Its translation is CASSPQETQYF. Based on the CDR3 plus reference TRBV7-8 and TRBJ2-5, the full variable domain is GAGVSQSPRYKVAKRGQDVALRCDPISGHVSLFWYQQALGQGPEFLTYFQNEAQLDKSGLPSDRFFAERPEGSVSTLKIQRTQQEDSAVYLCASSPQETQYFGPGTRLLVL.

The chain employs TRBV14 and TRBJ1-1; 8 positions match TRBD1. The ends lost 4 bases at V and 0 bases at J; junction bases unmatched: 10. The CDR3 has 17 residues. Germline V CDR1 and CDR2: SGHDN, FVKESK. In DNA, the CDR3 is TGTGCCAGCAGCCCGAACCGGGACAGGCCCATGAACACTGAAGCTTTCTTT. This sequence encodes CASSPNRDRPMNTEAFF.

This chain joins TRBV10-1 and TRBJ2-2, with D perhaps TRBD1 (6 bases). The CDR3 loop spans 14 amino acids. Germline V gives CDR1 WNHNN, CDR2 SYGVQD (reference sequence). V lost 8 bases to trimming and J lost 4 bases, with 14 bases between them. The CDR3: CASRTGTSTGELFF. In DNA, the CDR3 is TGCGCCAGCCGCACCGGGACAAGCACCGGGGAGCTGTTTTTT.

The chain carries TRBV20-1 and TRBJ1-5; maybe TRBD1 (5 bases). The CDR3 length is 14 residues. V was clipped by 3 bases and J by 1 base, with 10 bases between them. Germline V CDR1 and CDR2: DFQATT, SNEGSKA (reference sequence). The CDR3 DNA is TGCAGTGCTAGTGCCGACAGCAGCAATCAGCCCCAGCATTTT. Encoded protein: CSASADSSNQPQHF.

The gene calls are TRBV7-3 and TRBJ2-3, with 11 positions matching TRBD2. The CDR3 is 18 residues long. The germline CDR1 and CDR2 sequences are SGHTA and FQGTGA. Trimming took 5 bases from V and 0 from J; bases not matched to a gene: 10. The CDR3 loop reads CASSPPGTSGESTDTQYF. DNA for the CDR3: TGTGCCAGCAGCCCCCCCGGGACTAGCGGAGAAAGCACAGATACGCAGTATTTT.

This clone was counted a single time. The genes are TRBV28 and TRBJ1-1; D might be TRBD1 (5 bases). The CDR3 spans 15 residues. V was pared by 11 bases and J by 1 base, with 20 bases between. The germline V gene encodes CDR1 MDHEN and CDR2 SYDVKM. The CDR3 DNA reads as TGTGCCTTGAGGCCTAGGATGGGGGGGAACACTGAAGCTTTCTTT. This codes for CALRPRMGGNTEAFF.

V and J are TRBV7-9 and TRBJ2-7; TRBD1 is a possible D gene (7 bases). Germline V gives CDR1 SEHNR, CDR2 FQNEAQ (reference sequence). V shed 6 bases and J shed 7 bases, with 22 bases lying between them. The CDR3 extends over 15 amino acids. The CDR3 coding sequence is TGTGCCAGCAGTTCTCGACAGGGAGGAAGTCAAGAGCAGTACTTC. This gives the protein CASSSRQGGSQEQYF.

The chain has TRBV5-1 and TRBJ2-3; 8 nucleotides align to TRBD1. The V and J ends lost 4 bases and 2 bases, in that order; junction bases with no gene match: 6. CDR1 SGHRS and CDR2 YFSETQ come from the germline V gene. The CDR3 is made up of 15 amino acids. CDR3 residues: CASSPTGGYTDTQYF. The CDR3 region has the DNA TGCGCCAGCAGCCCCACAGGGGGATACACAGATACGCAGTATTTT. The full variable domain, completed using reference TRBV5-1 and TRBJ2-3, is KAGVTQTPRYLIKTRGQQVTLSCSPISGHRSVSWYQQTPGQGLQFLFEYFSETQRNKGNFPGRFSGRQFSNSRSEMNVSTLELGDSALYLCASSPTGGYTDTQYFGPGTRLTVL.

The CDR3 nucleotides are TGTGCCAGCAGCTTTAATACAGGGTATGGCTACACCTTC. Protein product: CASSFNTGYGYTF. This chain links TRBV13 with TRBJ1-2; D is perhaps TRBD1 (6 bases). Germline CDR1 reads PRHDT; CDR2 reads FYEKMQ (reference sequence). This CDR3 is 13 amino acids long. V was pared by 3 bases and J by 5 bases, with 10 bases between.

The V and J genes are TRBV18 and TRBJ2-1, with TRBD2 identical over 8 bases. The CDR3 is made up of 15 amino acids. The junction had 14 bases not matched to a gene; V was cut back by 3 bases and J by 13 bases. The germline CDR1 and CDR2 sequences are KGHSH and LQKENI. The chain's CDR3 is CASSPLLGSGGPQFF. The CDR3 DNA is TGTGCCAGCTCACCCCTCTTAGGGTCGGGAGGGCCACAGTTCTTC. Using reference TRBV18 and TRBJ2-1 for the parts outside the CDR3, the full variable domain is NAGVMQNPRHLVRRRGQEARLRCSPMKGHSHVYWYRQLPEEGLKFMVYLQKENIIDESGMPKERFSAEFPKEGPSILRIQQVVRGDSAAYFCASSPLLGSGGPQFFGPGTRLTVL.

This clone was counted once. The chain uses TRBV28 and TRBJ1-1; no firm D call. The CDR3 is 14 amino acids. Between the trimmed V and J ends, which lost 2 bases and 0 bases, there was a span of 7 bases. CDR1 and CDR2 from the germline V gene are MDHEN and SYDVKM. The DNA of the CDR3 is TGTGCCAGCAGTTTACCTACGATGAACACTGAAGCTTTCTTT. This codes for CASSLPTMNTEAFF. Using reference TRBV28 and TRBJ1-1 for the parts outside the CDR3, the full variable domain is DVKVTQSSRYLVKRTGEKVFLECVQDMDHENMFWYRQDPGLGLRLIYFSYDVKMKEKGDIPEGYSVSREKKERFSLILESASTNQTSMYLCASSLPTMNTEAFFGQGTRLTVV.

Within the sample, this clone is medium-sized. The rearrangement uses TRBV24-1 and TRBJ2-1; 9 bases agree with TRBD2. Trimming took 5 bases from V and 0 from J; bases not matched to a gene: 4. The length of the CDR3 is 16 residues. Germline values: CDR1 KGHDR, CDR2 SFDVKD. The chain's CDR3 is CATSGLAGSSYNEQFF. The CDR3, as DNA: TGTGCCACCAGTGGGCTAGCGGGGAGCTCCTACAATGAGCAGTTCTTC.